The rows below give T cell receptor beta chains drawn from one sample of a study of persistence of HIV-infected CD4 T cells. Only in-frame clones appear in the TCRdb table, and some are missing; sequencing was by immunoSEQ multiplex PCR. The sample shows some 30,000 clones, around 70% of them seen only once. The antigens of these receptors remain unknown. Material: CD4+ T cells sorted from PBMCs after roughly 18-hour stimulation, obtained from a patient who received antiretroviral therapy. The receptor set was obtained from an adult man with HIV who was CMV-seropositive. Both conserved end residues are part of each CDR3. The D gene is left open where the match is weak. Not every row has a clone size; where given, it reads once, few, many or a size class.

cdr3_length	v_call	clone_size	d_call	j_call	cdr3_aa	cdr3_nt
14	TRBV6-1	.	.	TRBJ1-3	CASSEAPGSDTIYF	TGTGCCAGCAGTGAAGCTCCGGGTTCGGACACCATATATTTT
16	TRBV24-1	.	.	TRBJ2-7	CATSEPGGRVPHEQYF	TGTGCCACCAGTGAGCCGGGCGGCAGGGTTCCTCACGAGCAGTACTTC
14	TRBV3-1/TRBV3-2	.	TRBD1	TRBJ1-1	CASSHRTGGNEAFF	TGTGCCAGCAGCCACCGGACAGGGGGCAATGAAGCTTTCTTT
11	TRBV20-1	few	.	TRBJ2-3	CSARAGDTQYF	TGCAGTGCTAGAGCGGGGGATACGCAGTATTTT
13	TRBV13	.	.	TRBJ1-1	CASILISGSGAFF	TGTGCCAGCATCCTTATAAGTGGTTCAGGAGCTTTCTTT
14	TRBV15	few	.	TRBJ1-2	CATSREPVNYGYTF	TGTGCCACCAGCAGAGAACCGGTTAACTATGGCTACACCTTC
15	TRBV6-5	.	.	TRBJ1-3	CASRSGGAGRNTIYF	TGTGCCAGCAGAAGCGGGGGGGCGGGGAGAAACACCATATATTTT
11	TRBV19	.	.	TRBJ1-2	CASTWGYGYTF	TGTGCCTCGACGTGGGGATATGGCTACACCTTC
15	TRBV6-4	.	TRBD2	TRBJ2-1	CASRRQRGGRNEQFF	TGTGCCAGCAGGCGGCAGCGGGGGGGCCGAAATGAGCAGTTCTTC
16	TRBV9	.	.	TRBJ2-2	CASNSGEGANTGELFF	TGTGCCAGCAACTCAGGGGAGGGGGCGAACACCGGGGAGCTGTTTTTT
15	TRBV28	.	TRBD2	TRBJ2-3	CASSFGGGGSDTQYF	TGTGCCAGCAGTTTCGGCGGGGGGGGATCAGATACGCAGTATTTT
15	TRBV4-1	.	TRBD1	TRBJ1-1	CASSQGQGYNTEAFF	TGCGCCAGCAGCCAGGGACAGGGTTACAACACTGAAGCTTTCTTT
13	TRBV6-1	.	.	TRBJ1-1	CASSEGGRTEAFF	TGTGCCAGCAGTGAAGGGGGGCGGACTGAAGCTTTCTTT
15	TRBV7-9	few	.	TRBJ2-6	CASSFAASGANVLTF	TGTGCCAGCAGCTTCGCTGCCTCTGGGGCCAACGTCCTGACTTTC
14	TRBV10-2	few	TRBD2	TRBJ2-7	CASSGTSGEYEQYF	TGCGCCAGCAGTGGGACTAGCGGGGAGTACGAGCAGTACTTC
15	TRBV27	.	.	TRBJ2-7	CASSFRPGVGLEQYF	TGTGCCAGCAGTTTCCGGCCAGGGGTCGGGCTGGAGCAGTACTTC
15	TRBV19	.	TRBD1	TRBJ2-7	CASSAPRQGADEQYF	TGTGCCAGTAGTGCGCCCAGGCAGGGGGCGGACGAGCAGTACTTC
16	TRBV5-1	.	TRBD1	TRBJ1-3	CASNPGQGAGGNTIYF	TGCGCCAGCAACCCCGGACAGGGGGCAGGGGGAAACACCATATATTTT
17	TRBV3-1/TRBV3-2	.	.	TRBJ2-3	CASSQILGTESTDTQYF	TGTGCCAGCAGCCAAATCCTAGGGACCGAAAGCACAGATACGCAGTATTTT
14	TRBV18	.	.	TRBJ1-4	CASSPQGPEGKLFF	TGTGCCAGCTCACCTCAGGGCCCCGAGGGAAAACTGTTTTTT
14	TRBV7-2	once	TRBD2	TRBJ2-5	CASSVGREAETQYF	TGTGCCAGCTCGGTGGGGCGGGAGGCGGAGACCCAGTACTTC
16	TRBV19	.	TRBD1	TRBJ2-1	CASSKGDRRSYNEQFF	TGTGCCAGTAGTAAGGGGGACAGACGAAGTTACAATGAGCAGTTCTTC
15	TRBV19	once	.	TRBJ1-2	CASSIDSQKNYGYTF	TGTGCCAGTAGTATAGATTCACAGAAAAACTATGGCTACACCTTC
16	TRBV7-2	few	.	TRBJ1-6	CASSTFTGTASSPLHF	TGTGCCAGCAGCACCTTTACCGGGACGGCCAGCTCACCCCTCCACTTT
17	TRBV7-9	.	TRBD2	TRBJ2-2	CASSLAGSGENTGELFF	TGTGCCAGCAGCTTAGCGGGGAGCGGGGAGAACACCGGGGAGCTGTTTTTT
16	TRBV4-1	.	.	TRBJ2-3	CASSQNPGKMTDTQYF	TGCGCCAGCAGCCAAAACCCGGGGAAAATGACAGATACGCAGTATTTT
12	TRBV5-6	few	.	TRBJ1-1	CASSLRDTEAFF	TGTGCCAGCAGCTTGCGGGACACTGAAGCTTTCTTT
15	TRBV6-1	.	.	TRBJ2-7	CASSDGYGSSYEQYF	TGTGCCAGCAGTGACGGATACGGCAGCTCCTACGAGCAGTACTTC